Each of the 14 T cell receptor gamma chains below was sequenced from the same sample in a study of gamma-delta T cells after stem cell transplantation. TCRdb called clones anew from the RT-PCR reads with CATT. The data hold about 1,200 gamma-chain clones, with roughly 83% observed a single time. Input material: gamma-delta T cells. All receptors derive from a human donor. It is not recorded whose cells these are; they may come from a transplant donor.

With regard to this clone: A junction boundary mismatches the germline segment, possibly from a read error. The rearrangement uses TRGV9 and TRGJ1 or TRGJ2. TCRdb is silent on the J gene; assignment here came from matching the DNA to germline. This CDR3 contains 14 residues. Per germline, CDR1 GITISATS and CDR2 ISYDGTV (reference sequence). CDR3 DNA sequence: TGTGCCTTGAGGGAGGGCCTCAATTATTATAAGAAACTCTTT. Translating it yields CALREGLNYYKKLF.

Comment on this clone: Relative to the germline gene, one junction end is altered; a read error may explain this. The V gene is TRGV4, the J gene TRGJ1 or TRGJ2. Here the J gene was assigned by germline matching of the DNA, as TCRdb has none. The CDR3 totals 14 residues. CDR1 is EGSTGY and CDR2 is YDSYTSSV in the germline V gene. CDR3 region: CAAWDQVDYYKKLF. CDR3 nucleotides: TGTGCCGCCTGGGATCAGGTGGATTATTATAAGAAACTCTTT.

To note about this clone: Other DNA sequences of this sample code for an identical CDR3. The genes are TRGV5 and TRGJ1 or TRGJ2. Matching the DNA to germline supplied the J gene, which TCRdb does not give. CDR3 size: 15 residues. The junction had 12 bases not matched to a gene; V was cut back by 2 bases and J by 5 bases. Germline values: CDR1 VINAFY, CDR2 YDVSNSKD. In DNA, the CDR3 is TGTGCCACCTGGGACAAGCCGTTGACCCATTATAAGAAACTCTTT. Amino acid sequence: CATWDKPLTHYKKLF.

This clone was observed a handful of times. The CDR3 DNA is TGTGCCACCTGGGATGAGATAAAGAAACTCTTT. Amino acid sequence: CATWDEIKKLF. The V and J genes are TRGV4 and TRGJ1 or TRGJ2. Germline V CDR1 and CDR2: EGSTGY, YDSYTSSV. V gave up 2 bases and J gave up 10 bases; unmatched junction bases: 5. The CDR3 spans 11 residues.

This sequence joins TRGV3 and TRGJ1 or TRGJ2. Since TCRdb gives no J gene, matching the DNA to germline was used here to assign it. The CDR3 is 11 residues long. In germline, CDR1 is VTNTFY, CDR2 YDVSTARD (reference sequence). With V trimmed by 1 base and J by 10 bases, 4 bases remained unmatched. The CDR3 DNA is TGTGCCACCTGGGACAGACTCAAGAAACTCTTT. Translated: CATWDRLKKLF.

A remark on this clone: Within the sample, other DNA sequences also encode this same CDR3. This rearrangement joins TRGV2 to TRGJ1 or TRGJ2. The J gene, missing from TCRdb, was assigned here through DNA to germline matching. Per the germline V gene, CDR1 is EGSNGY and CDR2 is YDSYNSKV. The CDR3 is 14 amino acids. Trimming at V came to 0 bases and at J to 1 base, leaving 3 bases not matched to a gene. CDR3 in amino acids: CATWDGPNYYKKLF. CDR3 in DNA: TGTGCCACCTGGGACGGGCCCAATTATTATAAGAAACTCTTT.

J is TRGJ1 or TRGJ2 and V is TRGV9. Because TCRdb records no J gene, it was assigned here through a match of the DNA to germline. Trimming cost V 4 bases and J 1 base; bases outside gene matches: 4. CDR1 and CDR2 (germline): GITISATS, ISYDGTV (reference sequence). The CDR3 length is 13 residues. In DNA, the CDR3 is TGTGCCTTGTGGGACTTTAATTATTATAAGAAACTCTTT. As protein: CALWDFNYYKKLF.

This chain joins TRGV9 and TRGJP. TCRdb does not report a J gene; here it was assigned by matching the DNA to germline references. This CDR3 is built from 17 residues. Looked up from germline, CDR1 is GITISATS and CDR2 is ISYDGTV (reference sequence). Trimming removed 0 bases from V and 7 bases from J; junction bases left unmatched: 6. The CDR3 reads CALWEVQFELGKKIKVF. In DNA, the CDR3 is TGTGCCTTGTGGGAGGTGCAGTTCGAGTTGGGCAAAAAAATCAAGGTATTT.

V gene TRGV5 combines with J gene TRGJ1 or TRGJ2. TCRdb offers no J gene call, so here the DNA was matched to germline to obtain one. CDR3 length: 13 residues. Per germline, CDR1 VINAFY and CDR2 YDVSNSKD. V shed 3 bases and J 6 bases; nucleotides not matched to a gene: 8. The CDR3 reads CATWDARGYKKLF. CDR3 sequence (DNA): TGTGCCACCTGGGACGCACGGGGTTATAAGAAACTCTTT.

The chain uses TRGV4 and TRGJ1 or TRGJ2. Here the J gene was assigned by germline matching of the DNA, as TCRdb has none. CDR1 and CDR2 (germline): EGSTGY, YDSYTSSV. The CDR3 covers 14 residues. V shed 3 bases and J 2 bases; nucleotides not matched to a gene: 7. The CDR3 protein is CATWDSSDYYKKLF. The CDR3 coding sequence is TGTGCCACCTGGGATTCCTCCGATTATTATAAGAAACTCTTT.

This chain links TRGV9 with TRGJP. TCRdb leaves out the J gene; it was filled in here by matching the DNA to germline. Looked up from germline, CDR1 is GITISATS and CDR2 is ISYDGTV (reference sequence). The CDR3 length is 17 residues. The V gene end was trimmed by 2 bases and the J gene end by 4 bases; junction bases not matched to a gene: 5. The CDR3 region is CALWEAYQELGKKIKVF. The DNA of the CDR3 is TGTGCCTTGTGGGAGGCATACCAAGAGTTGGGCAAAAAAATCAAGGTATTT.

This clone occurred once. The chain has TRGV5 and TRGJ1 or TRGJ2. The J gene, missing from TCRdb, was assigned here through DNA to germline matching. The CDR3 runs to 12 residues. The germline CDR1 and CDR2 sequences are VINAFY and YDVSNSKD. V was clipped by 6 bases and J by 7 bases; unmatched bases: 9. The CDR3 DNA sequence: TGTGCCACCTGGACAAAATACTATAAGAAACTCTTT. Protein product: CATWTKYYKKLF.

This chain uses TRGV4 with TRGJ1 or TRGJ2. The J gene, left out of TCRdb, was set here by checking the DNA against germline. From germline, CDR1 is EGSTGY and CDR2 YDSYTSSV. The CDR3 runs to 12 residues. V gave up 4 bases and J gave up 3 bases; unmatched junction bases: 3. This CDR3 is CATWDIYYKKLF. For the CDR3, the DNA is TGTGCCACCTGGGACATTTATTATAAGAAACTCTTT.

The V and J genes are TRGV3 and TRGJ1 or TRGJ2. The J gene comes from matching the DNA to germline here; TCRdb lacks it. The V and J ends lost 5 bases and 5 bases, in that order; junction bases with no gene match: 3. CDR3 length equals 11 residues. Germline assignment: CDR1 VTNTFY and CDR2 YDVSTARD (reference sequence). CDR3 in DNA: TGTGCCACCTGGGCAAATTATAAGAAACTCTTT. Translation gives CATWANYKKLF.